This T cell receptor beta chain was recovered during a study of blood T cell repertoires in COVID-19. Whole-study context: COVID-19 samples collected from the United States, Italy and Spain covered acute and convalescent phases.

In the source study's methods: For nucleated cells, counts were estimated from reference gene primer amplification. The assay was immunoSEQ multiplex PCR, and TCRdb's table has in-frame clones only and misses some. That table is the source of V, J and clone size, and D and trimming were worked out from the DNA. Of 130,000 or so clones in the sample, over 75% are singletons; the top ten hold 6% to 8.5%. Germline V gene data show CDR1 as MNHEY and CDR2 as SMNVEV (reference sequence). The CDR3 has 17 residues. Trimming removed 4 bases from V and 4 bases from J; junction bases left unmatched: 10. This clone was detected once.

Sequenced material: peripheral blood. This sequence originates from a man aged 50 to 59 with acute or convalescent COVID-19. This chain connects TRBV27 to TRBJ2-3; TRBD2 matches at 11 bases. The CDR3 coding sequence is TGTGCCAGCAGTTCCCCCCCTAGCGGGAGGTGGGCAGATACGCAGTATTTT. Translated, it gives CASSSPPSGRWADTQYF.